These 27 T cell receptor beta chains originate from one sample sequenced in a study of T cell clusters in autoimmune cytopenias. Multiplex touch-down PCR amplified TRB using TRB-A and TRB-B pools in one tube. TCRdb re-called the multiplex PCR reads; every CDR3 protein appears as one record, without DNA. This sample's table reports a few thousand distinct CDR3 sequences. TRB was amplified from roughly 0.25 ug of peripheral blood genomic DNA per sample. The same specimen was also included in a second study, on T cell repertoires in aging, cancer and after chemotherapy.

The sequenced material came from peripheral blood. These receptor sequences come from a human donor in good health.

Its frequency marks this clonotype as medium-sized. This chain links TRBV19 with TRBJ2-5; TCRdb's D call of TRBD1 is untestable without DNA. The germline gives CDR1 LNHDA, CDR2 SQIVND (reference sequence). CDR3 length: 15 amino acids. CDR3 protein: CASSITGGRQETQYF.

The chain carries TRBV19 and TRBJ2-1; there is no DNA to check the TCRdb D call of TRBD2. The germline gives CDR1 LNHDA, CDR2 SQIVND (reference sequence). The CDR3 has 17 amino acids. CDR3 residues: CASSVTTSGRRVNEQFF.

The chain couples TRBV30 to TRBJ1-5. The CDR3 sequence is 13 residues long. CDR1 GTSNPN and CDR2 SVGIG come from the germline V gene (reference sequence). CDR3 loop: CAWSRLSNQPQHF.

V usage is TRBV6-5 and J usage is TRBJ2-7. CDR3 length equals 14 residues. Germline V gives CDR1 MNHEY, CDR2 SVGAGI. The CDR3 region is CASSLQGAAYEQYF.

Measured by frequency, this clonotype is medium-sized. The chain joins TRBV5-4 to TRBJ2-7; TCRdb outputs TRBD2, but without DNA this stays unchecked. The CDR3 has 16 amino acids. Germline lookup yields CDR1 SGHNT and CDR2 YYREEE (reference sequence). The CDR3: CASSLAASGGTYEQYF.

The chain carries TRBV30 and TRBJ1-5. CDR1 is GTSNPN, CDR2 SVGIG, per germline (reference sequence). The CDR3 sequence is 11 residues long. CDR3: CAWGINQPQHF.

Here the CDR3 reads CASSIAGSGANVLTF. V usage is TRBV19 and J usage is TRBJ2-6. This CDR3 has 15 amino acids. CDR1 and CDR2 from the germline V gene are LNHDA and SQIVND (reference sequence).

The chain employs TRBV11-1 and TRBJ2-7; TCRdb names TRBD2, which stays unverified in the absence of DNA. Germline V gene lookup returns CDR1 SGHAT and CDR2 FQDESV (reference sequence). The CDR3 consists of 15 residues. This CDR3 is CASSFRGGSAYEQYF.

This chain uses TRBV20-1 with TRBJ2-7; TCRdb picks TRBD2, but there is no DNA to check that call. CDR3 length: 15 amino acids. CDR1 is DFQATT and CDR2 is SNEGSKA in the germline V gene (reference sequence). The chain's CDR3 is CSAIFWEAGQAEQYF.

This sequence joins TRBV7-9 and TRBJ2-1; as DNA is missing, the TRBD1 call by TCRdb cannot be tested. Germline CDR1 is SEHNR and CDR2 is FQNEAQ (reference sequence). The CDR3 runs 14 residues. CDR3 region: CASSPPGAGGEQFF.

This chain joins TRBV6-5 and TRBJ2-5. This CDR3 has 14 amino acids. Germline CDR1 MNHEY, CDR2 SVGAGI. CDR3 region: CASSYSRWQETQYF.

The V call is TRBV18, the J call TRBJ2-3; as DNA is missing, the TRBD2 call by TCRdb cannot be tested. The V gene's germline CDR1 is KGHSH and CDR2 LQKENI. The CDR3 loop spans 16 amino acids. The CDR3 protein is CASSPLGAGGTDTQYF. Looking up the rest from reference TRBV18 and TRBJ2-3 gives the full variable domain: NAGVMQNPRHLVRRRGQEARLRCSPMKGHSHVYWYRQLPEEGLKFMVYLQKENIIDESGMPKERFSAEFPKEGPSILRIQQVVRGDSAAYFCASSPLGAGGTDTQYFGPGTRLTVL.

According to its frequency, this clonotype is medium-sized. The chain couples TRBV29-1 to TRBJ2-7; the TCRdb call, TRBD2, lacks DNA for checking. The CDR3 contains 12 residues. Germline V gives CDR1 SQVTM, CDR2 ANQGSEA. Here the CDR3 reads CSATGLSYEQYF.

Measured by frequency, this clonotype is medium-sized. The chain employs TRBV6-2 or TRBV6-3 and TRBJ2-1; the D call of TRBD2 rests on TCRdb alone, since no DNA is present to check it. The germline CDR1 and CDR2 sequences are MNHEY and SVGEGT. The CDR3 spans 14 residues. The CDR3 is CASRGLAGVFEQFF.

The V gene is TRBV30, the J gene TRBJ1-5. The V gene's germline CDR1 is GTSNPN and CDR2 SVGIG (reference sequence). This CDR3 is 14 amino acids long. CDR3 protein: CAWSQTTFNQPQHF. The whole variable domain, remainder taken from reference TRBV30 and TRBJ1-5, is SQTIHQWPATLVQPVGSPLSLECTVEGTSNPNLYWYRQAAGRGLQLLFYSVGIGQISSEVPQNLSASRPQDRQFILSSKKLLLSDSGFYLCAWSQTTFNQPQHFGDGTRLSIL.

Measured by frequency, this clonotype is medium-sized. CDR3 sequence reads: CASSPVREAAGANVLTF. The chain joins TRBV18 to TRBJ2-6; absent DNA, TCRdb's TRBD2 call cannot be checked. Germline V gene data show CDR1 as KGHSH and CDR2 as LQKENI. This CDR3 has 17 residues.

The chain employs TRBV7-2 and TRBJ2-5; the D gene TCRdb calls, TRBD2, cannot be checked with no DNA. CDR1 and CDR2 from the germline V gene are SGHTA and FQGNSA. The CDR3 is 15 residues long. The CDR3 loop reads CASSLHPPGLETQYF.

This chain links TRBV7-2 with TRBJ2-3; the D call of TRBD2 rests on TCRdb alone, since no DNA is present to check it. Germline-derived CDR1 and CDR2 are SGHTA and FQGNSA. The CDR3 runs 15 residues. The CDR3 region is CASSLSAGAVDTQYF.

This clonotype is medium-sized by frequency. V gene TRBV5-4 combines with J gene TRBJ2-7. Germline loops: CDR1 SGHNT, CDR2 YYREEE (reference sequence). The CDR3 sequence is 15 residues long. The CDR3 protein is CASSMGGEASYEQYF. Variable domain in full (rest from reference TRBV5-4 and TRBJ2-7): ETGVTQSPTHLIKTRGQQVTLRCSSQSGHNTVSWYQQALGQGPQFIFQYYREEENGRGNFPPRFSGLQFPNYSSELNVNALELDDSALYLCASSMGGEASYEQYFGPGTRLTVT.

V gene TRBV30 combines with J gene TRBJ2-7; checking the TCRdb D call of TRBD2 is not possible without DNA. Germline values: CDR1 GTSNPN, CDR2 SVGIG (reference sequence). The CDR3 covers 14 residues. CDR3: CAWSATSGAYEQYF.

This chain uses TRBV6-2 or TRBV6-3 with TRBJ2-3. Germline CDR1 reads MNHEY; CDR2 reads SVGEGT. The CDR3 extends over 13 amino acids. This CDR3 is CASSTYRTDTQYF.

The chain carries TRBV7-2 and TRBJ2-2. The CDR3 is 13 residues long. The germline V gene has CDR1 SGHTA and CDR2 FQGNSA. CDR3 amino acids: CASSSDNTGELFF.

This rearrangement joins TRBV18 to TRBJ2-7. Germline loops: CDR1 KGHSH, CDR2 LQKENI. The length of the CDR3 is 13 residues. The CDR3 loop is CASSSMTGYEQYF.

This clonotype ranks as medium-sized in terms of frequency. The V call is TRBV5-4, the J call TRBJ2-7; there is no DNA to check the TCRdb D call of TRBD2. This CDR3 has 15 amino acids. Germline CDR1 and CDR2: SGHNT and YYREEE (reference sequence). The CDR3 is CASSSRTSGSYEQYF.

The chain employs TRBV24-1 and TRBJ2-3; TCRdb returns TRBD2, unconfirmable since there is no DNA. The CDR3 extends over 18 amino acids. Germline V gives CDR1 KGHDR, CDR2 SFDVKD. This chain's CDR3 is CATSDPQTGLAGRETQYF.

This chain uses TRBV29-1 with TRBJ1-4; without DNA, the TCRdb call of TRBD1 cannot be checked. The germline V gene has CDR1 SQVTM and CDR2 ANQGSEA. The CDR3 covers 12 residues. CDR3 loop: CSVADRIEKLFF.

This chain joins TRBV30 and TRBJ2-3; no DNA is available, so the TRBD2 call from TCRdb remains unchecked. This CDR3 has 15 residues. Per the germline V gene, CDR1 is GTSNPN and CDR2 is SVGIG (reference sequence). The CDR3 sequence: CAWSILAGSTDTQYF.